This T cell receptor (beta chain) was sequenced for a study of blood T cell repertoires in COVID-19. Authors' data handling: For nucleated cells, counts were estimated from reference gene primer amplification. This table comes from immunoSEQ multiplex PCR, and its TCRdb copy is limited to in-frame clones, with some not included. V and J calls and clone size are as listed in that table; D and trimming were resolved from the DNA. The sample has about 180,000 clones; about 80% are singletons. Losses at the gene ends were 4 bases for V and 3 bases for J; bases not matched to a gene: 8. Germline-derived CDR1 and CDR2 are LNHDA and SQIVND (reference sequence). CDR3 size: 16 residues.

This sequence originates from a man aged 65-85 years with active or convalescent COVID-19. Sequences were obtained from peripheral blood. This sequence joins TRBV19 and TRBJ1-4; the match to TRBD1 covers 7 bases. The chain's CDR3 is CASSTVYRGPNEKLFF. In DNA, the CDR3 is TGTGCCAGTAGTACGGTTTACAGGGGTCCTAATGAAAAACTGTTTTTT.